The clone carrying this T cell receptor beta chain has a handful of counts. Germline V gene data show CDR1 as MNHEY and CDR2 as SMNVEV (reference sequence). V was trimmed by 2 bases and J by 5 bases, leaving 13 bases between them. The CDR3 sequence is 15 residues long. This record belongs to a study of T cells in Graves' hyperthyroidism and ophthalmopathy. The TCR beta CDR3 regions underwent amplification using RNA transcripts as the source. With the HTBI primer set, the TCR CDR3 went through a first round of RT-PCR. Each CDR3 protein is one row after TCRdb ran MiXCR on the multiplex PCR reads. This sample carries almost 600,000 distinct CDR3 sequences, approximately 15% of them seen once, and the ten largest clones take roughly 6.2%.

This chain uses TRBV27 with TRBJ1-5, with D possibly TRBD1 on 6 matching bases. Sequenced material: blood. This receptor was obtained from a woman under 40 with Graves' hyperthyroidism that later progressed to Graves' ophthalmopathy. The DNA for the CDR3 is TGTGCCAGCAGTTTAGGGGGGGGCAACGATCAGCCCCAGCATTTT. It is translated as CASSLGGGNDQPQHF.